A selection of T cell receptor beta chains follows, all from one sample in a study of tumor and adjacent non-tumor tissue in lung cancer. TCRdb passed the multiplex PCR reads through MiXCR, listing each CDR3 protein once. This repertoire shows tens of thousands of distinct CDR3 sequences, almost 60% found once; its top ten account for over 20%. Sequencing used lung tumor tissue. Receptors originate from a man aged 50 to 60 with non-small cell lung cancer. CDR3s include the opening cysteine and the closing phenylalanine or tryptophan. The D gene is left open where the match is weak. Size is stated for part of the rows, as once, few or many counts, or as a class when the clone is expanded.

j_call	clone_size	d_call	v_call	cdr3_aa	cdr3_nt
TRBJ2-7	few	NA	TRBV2	CASSVTGEQYF	TGTGCCAGCAGTGTAACAGGCGAGCAGTACTTC
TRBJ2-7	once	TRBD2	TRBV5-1	CASSFSTGTGGNEQYF	TGCGCCAGCAGCTTTAGCACCGGGACGGGGGGTAACGAGCAGTACTTC
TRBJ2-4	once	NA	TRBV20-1	CCARDTRTALAKNIQYF	TGCTGTGCTAGAGATACCAGGACAGCCCTAGCCAAAAACATTCAGTACTTC
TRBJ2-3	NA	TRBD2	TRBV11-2	CASSPPGTSLTDTQYF	TGTGCTAGCAGCCCGCCCGGGACTAGCCTAACAGATACGCAGTATTTT
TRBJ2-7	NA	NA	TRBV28	CASRSDSANSYEQYF	TGTGCCAGCAGATCGGACAGCGCGAACTCCTACGAGCAGTATTTC
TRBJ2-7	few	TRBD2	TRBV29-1	CSVEGRGSLYEQYF	TGCAGCGTTGAGGGTCGCGGGAGCCTCTACGAGCAGTACTTC
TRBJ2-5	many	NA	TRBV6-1	CASINRDFLLGETQYF	TGTGCCAGCATCAACCGGGACTTTCTTTTGGGAGAGACCCAGTACTTC
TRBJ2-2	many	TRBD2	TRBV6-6	CASSPKGGLNTGELFF	TGTGCCAGCTCCCCCAAGGGAGGGTTGAACACCGGGGAGCTGTTTTTT
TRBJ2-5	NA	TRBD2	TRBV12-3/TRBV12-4	CASSGSGGPGEAQYF	TGTGCTAGCAGTGGTAGCGGGGGGCCGGGAGAGGCCCAGTACTTC
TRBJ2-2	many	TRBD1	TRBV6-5	CASSQHLRGGTGNTGELFF	TGTGCCAGCAGTCAACACCTGAGAGGCGGGACAGGGAACACCGGGGAGCTGTTTTTT
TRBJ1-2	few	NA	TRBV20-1	CSAPVEGSYGYTF	TGCAGTGCCCCCGTGGAGGGTAGCTATGGCTACACCTTC
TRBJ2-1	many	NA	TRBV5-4	CASSLSPRSYNEQFF	TGTGCCAGCAGCTTGTCTCCCAGATCCTACAATGAGCAGTTCTTC
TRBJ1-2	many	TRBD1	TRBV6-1	CASSSQGASYGYTF	TGTGCCAGCAGTTCACAGGGGGCAAGCTATGGCTACACCTTC
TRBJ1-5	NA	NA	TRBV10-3	CVISVSNDHPQHF	TGTGTCATCAGTGTGTCCAACGATCATCCTCAGCATTTT
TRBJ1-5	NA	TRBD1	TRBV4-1	CSSSDYPGQGNQPQHF	TGCTCCAGCAGCGATTACCCAGGACAGGGGAATCAGCCCCAGCATTTT
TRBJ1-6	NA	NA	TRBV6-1	CANSEARGQGIVGYNSPLHF	TGTGCCAACAGTGAAGCGAGGGGTCAGGGTATAGTTGGATATAATTCACCCCTCCACTTT
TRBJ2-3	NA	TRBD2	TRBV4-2	CASSVLAGELDTHYF	TGTGCCAGCAGCGTACTAGCGGGAGAGTTGGATACGCACTATTTT
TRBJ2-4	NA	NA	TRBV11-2	CAGSLDKLIRESLQYF	TGTGCCGGCAGCTTAGATAAGCTAATCAGAGAATCCCTTCAGTACTTC
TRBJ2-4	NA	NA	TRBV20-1	CNARLWQDIQYF	TGCAATGCTAGGCTCTGGCAGGACATTCAGTATTTC
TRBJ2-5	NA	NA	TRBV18	CASSPANRPRETQYF	TGTGCCAGCTCACCCGCAAATCGCCCCCGGGAGACCCAGTACTTC
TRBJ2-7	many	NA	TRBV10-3	CAISLQGGSYEQYF	TGTGCCATCAGCTTGCAGGGGGGCTCCTACGAGCAGTACTTC
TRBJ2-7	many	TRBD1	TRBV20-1	CSARSRTGLMEQYF	TGCAGTGCTAGGTCAAGGACAGGGTTAATGGAGCAGTACTTC
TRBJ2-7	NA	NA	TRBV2	CSSSVDRFYEQYF	TGTTCCAGCAGTGTCGACAGGTTCTACGAGCAGTACTTC
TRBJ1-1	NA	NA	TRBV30	CAWTPRGGTEAFF	TGTGCCTGGACCCCCCGCGGCGGTACTGAAGCTTTCTTT
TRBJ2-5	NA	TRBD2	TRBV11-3	CASSFDAGGGETQYF	TGTGCCAGCAGCTTCGACGCGGGGGGCGGGGAGACCCAGTACTTC
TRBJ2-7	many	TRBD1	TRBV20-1	CSARRQGTYEQYF	TGCAGTGCAAGACGACAGGGGACCTACGAGCAGTACTTC
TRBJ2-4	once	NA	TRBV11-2	CASCLYKPIRESLQYF	TGTGCCAGCTGCTTATATAAGCCAATCAGAGAATCCCTTCAGTACTTC
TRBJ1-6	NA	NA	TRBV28	CASSFNPIGNHGSPLHF	TGTGCCAGTAGTTTCAATCCAATAGGGAACCATGGATCACCCCTCCACTTT
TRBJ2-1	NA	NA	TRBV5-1	CASSWGGYNEQFF	TGCGCCAGCAGCTGGGGCGGTTACAATGAGCAGTTCTTC
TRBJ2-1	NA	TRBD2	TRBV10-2	CASSSGGTSGSNEQLF	TGCGCCAGCTCCAGCGGAGGGACTAGCGGGTCTAATGAGCAGTTATTC
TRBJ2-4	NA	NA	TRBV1	CTSSGSIAKYIQYF	TGCACCAGCAGCGGTTCAATAGCCAAATACATTCAGTACTTC
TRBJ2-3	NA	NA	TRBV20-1	CSARIRRVVGTDTQYF	TGCAGTGCTAGAATCAGACGGGTAGTGGGCACAGATACGCAGTATTTT
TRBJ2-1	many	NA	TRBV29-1	CSVGGGALDEQFF	TGCAGCGTTGGAGGGGGGGCCTTGGATGAGCAGTTCTTC
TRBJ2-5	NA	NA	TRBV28	CASSTSGALNRETQYF	TGTGCCAGCAGCACCTCAGGGGCTTTAAATCGAGAGACCCAGTACTTC
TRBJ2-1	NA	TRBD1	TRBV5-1	CASSLPGTGGNEQFF	TGCGCCAGCAGCCTCCCCGGGACAGGGGGCAATGAGCAGTTCTTC
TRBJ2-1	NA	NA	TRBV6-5	CASRVGPRVNSEQFF	TGTGCCAGCAGAGTGGGACCGCGGGTCAACAGTGAGCAGTTCTTC
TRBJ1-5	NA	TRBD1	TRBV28	CASSSVQGYSNQPQHF	TGTGCCAGCAGTTCCGTACAGGGGTATAGCAATCAGCCCCAGCATTTT
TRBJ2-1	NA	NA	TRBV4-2	CISSQRSIGNEQFF	TGTATCAGCAGCCAACGCAGCATAGGGAATGAGCAGTTCTTC
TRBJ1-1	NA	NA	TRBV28	CASSRWSTSNTEAFF	TGTGCCAGCAGCCGGTGGAGCACCTCGAACACTGAAGCTTTCTTT